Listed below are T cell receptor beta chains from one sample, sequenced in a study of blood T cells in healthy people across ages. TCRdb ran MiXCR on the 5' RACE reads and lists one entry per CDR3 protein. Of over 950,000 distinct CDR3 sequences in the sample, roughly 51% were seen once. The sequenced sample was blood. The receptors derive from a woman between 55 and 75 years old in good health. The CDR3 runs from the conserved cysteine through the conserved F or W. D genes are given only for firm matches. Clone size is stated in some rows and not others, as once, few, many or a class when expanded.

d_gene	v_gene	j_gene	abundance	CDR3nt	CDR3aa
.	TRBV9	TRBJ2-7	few	TGTGCCAGCAGCGTAGTTGGAGAAGCGGTCTACAATGAGCAGTACTTC	CASSVVGEAVYNEQYF
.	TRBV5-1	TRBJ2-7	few	TGCGCCAGCAGCACCAGCCCGGGTGGATCCGAGCAGTACTTC	CASSTSPGGSEQYF
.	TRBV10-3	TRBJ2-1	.	TGTGCCATCAACAAGGGTGGACGAAATGAGCAGTTCTTC	CAINKGGRNEQFF
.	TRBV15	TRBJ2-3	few	TGTGCCACCAGCAGAGACCCCGCTAGCGTCCCAGATACGCAGTATTTT	CATSRDPASVPDTQYF
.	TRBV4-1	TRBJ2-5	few	TGCGCCAGCAGCCACCCGACCCGGGGGTCAGAGACCCAGTACTTC	CASSHPTRGSETQYF
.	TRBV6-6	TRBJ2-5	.	TGTGCCAGCAGTTACGGGGCGGAACAAGAGACCCAGTACTTC	CASSYGAEQETQYF
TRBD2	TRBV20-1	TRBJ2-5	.	TGCAGTGCTAGATTCCTAGCGGGGGGCCAAGAGACCCAGTACTTC	CSARFLAGGQETQYF
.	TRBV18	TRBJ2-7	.	TGTGCCAGCTCCAGGGACAAATACAATGAGCAGTACTTC	CASSRDKYNEQYF
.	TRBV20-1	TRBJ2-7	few	TGCAGCCTAGACAGTGGGTCCTACGAGCAGTACTTC	CSLDSGSYEQYF
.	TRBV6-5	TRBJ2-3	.	TGTGCCAGCAGAACCGCAGACAGTTTCCCAGATACGCAGTATTTT	CASRTADSFPDTQYF
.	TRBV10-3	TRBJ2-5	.	TGTGCCATCAGTGGGCGGGACTCCAATTGGGAGACCCAGTACTTC	CAISGRDSNWETQYF
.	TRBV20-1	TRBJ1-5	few	TGCAGTGCTCCCAAACAGGGCCGGGGGGCAACGGATTGGCAGCCCCAGCATTTT	CSAPKQGRGATDWQPQHF
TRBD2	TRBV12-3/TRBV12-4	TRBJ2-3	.	TGTGCCAGCAGTTTAGGGCTAGCGGCAGGGGATACGCAGTATTTT	CASSLGLAAGDTQYF
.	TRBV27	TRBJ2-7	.	TGTGCCAGCAGTCCCCTAGGTTCCCCCATTCACTCCTACAATGAGCAGTACTTC	CASSPLGSPIHSYNEQYF
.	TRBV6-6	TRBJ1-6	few	TGTGCCAGCCGGCCAGGCGATTCACCCCTCCACTTT	CASRPGDSPLHF
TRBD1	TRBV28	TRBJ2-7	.	TGTGCCAGCAGTACCACGGGACAGGGGGCTTACGAGCAGTACTTC	CASSTTGQGAYEQYF
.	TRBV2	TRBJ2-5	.	TGTGCCAGCAGTGACGGGGGTTGGACATCAACTCAAGAGACCCAGTACTTC	CASSDGGWTSTQETQYF
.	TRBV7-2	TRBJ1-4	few	TGTGCCAGCAGCTTACAGCTGGAGATTGGTGAAAAACTGTTTTTT	CASSLQLEIGEKLFF
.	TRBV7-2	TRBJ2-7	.	TGTGCCAGCAGCTTAGATGGCTTCTCCTACGAGCAGTACTTC	CASSLDGFSYEQYF
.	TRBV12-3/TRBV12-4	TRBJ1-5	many	TGTGCCAGCAGTGCCGTCAGGAATAGCAATCAGCCCCAGCATTTT	CASSAVRNSNQPQHF
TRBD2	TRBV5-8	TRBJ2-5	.	TGTGCCAGCAGCGGGAGGGGCGCCCAAGAGACCCAGTACTTC	CASSGRGAQETQYF
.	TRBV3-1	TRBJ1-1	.	TGTGCCAGCAGCCGGAAGAGCACTGAAGCTTTCTTT	CASSRKSTEAFF
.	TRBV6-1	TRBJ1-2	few	TGTGCCAGCAGTGGCCGGAATGGCTACACCTTC	CASSGRNGYTF
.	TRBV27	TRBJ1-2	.	TGTGCCAGCAGTTCCCATGCGGGGACTAACTATGGCTACACCTTC	CASSSHAGTNYGYTF